This T cell receptor (beta chain) was recovered during a study of T-cell memory formation after mild COVID-19. V lost 1 base to trimming and J lost 2 bases; unmatched junction nucleotides: 0. Germline loops: CDR1 SGDLS, CDR2 YYNGEE. CDR3 length equals 14 residues. TCRdb re-called the 5' RACE reads through MiXCR, storing one row per CDR3 protein. Of 150,000 to 200,000 distinct CDR3 sequences listed, about 20% were seen once; the top ten hold more than 20%. This rearrangement joins TRBV9 to TRBJ2-7; 10 bases agree with TRBD2. The sequenced sample consisted of PBMCs or a T cell subset sorted from them (not recorded which). This clonotype was sampled from an adult woman who had mild COVID-19 (a few samples of this study predate the infection). Cell type and time point are not known. CDR3 in DNA: TGTGCCAGCAGCGTAACTAGCGGGGCCTACGAGCAGTACTTC. Translating gives CASSVTSGAYEQYF.